The clone carrying this T cell receptor (beta chain) was observed once. Germline V gene lookup returns CDR1 LGHNA and CDR2 YNFKEQ. CDR3 length: 14 residues. Trimming took off 4 bases at V and 4 bases at J, with 11 bases between the two ends. The data are from a study of blood T cell repertoires in COVID-19. On the study more broadly: Sites in the United States, Italy and Spain provided acute and convalescent COVID-19 samples. Sources were T cells, B-cell-depleted T cells, or PBMCs; the material itself was cDNA or gDNA.

Original handling: Amplification of reference gene primers provided the estimated nucleated cell counts. Using immunoSEQ multiplex PCR, the repertoire was profiled, and TCRdb retains in-frame clones only, with some absent. That table supplies the V and J calls and clone size; D and trimming were determined from the DNA. The sample includes 310,000 or so clones, 65% to 85% of them seen just once. The sample comprised peripheral blood. This clonotype was sampled from a woman aged 45-60 years with acute or convalescent COVID-19. The chain uses TRBV4-2 and TRBJ1-3; D is uncertain. The CDR3 sequence is CASSLAGDGNTIYF. The CDR3, as DNA: TGTGCCAGCAGCCTTGCAGGTGACGGAAACACCATATATTTT.